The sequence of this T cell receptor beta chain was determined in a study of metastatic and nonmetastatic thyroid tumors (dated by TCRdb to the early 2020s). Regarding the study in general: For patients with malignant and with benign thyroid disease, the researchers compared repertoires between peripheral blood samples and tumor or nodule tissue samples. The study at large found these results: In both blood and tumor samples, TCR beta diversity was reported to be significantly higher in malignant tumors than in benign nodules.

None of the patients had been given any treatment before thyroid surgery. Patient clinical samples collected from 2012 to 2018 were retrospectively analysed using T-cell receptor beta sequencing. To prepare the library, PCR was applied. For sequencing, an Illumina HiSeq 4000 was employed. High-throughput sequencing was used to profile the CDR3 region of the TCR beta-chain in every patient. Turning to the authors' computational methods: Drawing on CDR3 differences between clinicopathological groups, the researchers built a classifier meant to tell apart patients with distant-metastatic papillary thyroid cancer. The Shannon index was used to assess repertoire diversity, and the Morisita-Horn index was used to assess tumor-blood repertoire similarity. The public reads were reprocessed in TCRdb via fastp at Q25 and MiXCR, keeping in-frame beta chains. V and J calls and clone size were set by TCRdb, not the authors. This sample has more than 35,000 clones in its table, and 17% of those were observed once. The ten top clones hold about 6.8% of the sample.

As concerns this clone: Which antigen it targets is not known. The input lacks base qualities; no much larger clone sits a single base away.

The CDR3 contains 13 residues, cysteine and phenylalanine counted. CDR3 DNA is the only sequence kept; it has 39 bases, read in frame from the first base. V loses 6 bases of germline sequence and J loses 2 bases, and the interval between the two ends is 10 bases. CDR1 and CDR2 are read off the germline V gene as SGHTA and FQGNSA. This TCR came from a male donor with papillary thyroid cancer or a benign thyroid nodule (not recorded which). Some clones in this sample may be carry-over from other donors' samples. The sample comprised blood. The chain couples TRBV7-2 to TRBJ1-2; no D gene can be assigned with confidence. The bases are TGTGCCAGCAGAAGACTAGAAAACTATGGCTACACCTTC. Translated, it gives CASRRLENYGYTF.